The rows below give T cell receptor beta chains drawn from one sample of a study of T cell responses to AZD1222 COVID-19 vaccine. Data came from immunoSEQ multiplex PCR; TCRdb stores just in-frame clones and leaves some out. The table has tens of thousands of clones, just over 90% seen once. This material consisted of peripheral blood, taken 28 days after the second AZD1222 dose. Every receptor here comes from an adult who received the AZD1222 COVID-19 vaccine. Both conserved end residues are part of each CDR3. D genes are given only for firm matches. Expanded clones are given a class, and other clones once, few, many or no size at all.

CDR3 protein | CDR3 DNA | J gene | D gene | V gene | clone size
CASRDLAGSYEQYF | TGTGCCAGCAGAGACTTAGCGGGCTCCTACGAGCAGTACTTC | TRBJ2-7 | TRBD2 | TRBV6-5 | -
CASTPGGHPNTEAFF | TGTGCCAGCACCCCGGGGGGGCACCCGAACACTGAAGCTTTCTTT | TRBJ1-1 | - | TRBV9 | -
CASIQGNYNEQFF | TGTGCCAGCATTCAGGGGAACTACAATGAGCAGTTCTTC | TRBJ2-1 | - | TRBV6-5 | once
CASSELLPEETQYF | TGTGCCAGCAGTGAACTACTTCCAGAAGAGACCCAGTACTTC | TRBJ2-5 | - | TRBV2 | -
CASSSHLEGNYGYTF | TGTGCCAGCAGCTCCCACCTCGAGGGTAACTATGGCTACACCTTC | TRBJ1-2 | - | TRBV7-9 | -
CASSVDSNYEQYF | TGTGCCAGCAGCGTAGATTCGAACTACGAGCAGTACTTC | TRBJ2-7 | - | TRBV9 | few
CASSLAGRRSGQETQYF | TGCGCCAGCAGCTTGGCCGGGCGTCGTAGCGGACAAGAGACCCAGTACTTC | TRBJ2-5 | - | TRBV5-1 | -
CASSLGQYNSPLHF | TGTGCCAGCAGCTTGGGACAGTATAATTCACCCCTCCACTTT | TRBJ1-6 | - | TRBV5-6 | -
CASSLSKGDTIYF | TGTGCCAGCAGCTTAAGTAAGGGAGACACCATATATTTT | TRBJ1-3 | - | TRBV7-6 | -
CASSFYGQTTNEKLFF | TGTGCCAGCAGCTTTTACGGACAGACAACTAATGAAAAACTGTTTTTT | TRBJ1-4 | - | TRBV7-9 | -
CASSSPEGGPQHF | TGTGCCAGCAGTTCACCCGAAGGGGGTCCCCAGCATTTT | TRBJ1-5 | - | TRBV6-5 | -
CASSERRLVWIISSYNEQFF | TGCGCCAGCAGTGAGAGAAGACTAGTTTGGATCATTTCCTCCTACAATGAGCAGTTCTTC | TRBJ2-1 | - | TRBV10-1 | -
CASSGDVSYNEQFF | TGCGCCAGCAGCGGGGATGTCTCCTACAATGAGCAGTTCTTC | TRBJ2-1 | - | TRBV5-1 | once
CASSPPASGTPGANVLTF | TGCGCCAGCAGCCCCCCGGCTAGCGGAACACCTGGGGCCAACGTCCTGACTTTC | TRBJ2-6 | TRBD2 | TRBV4-1 | -
CSVAPGGLNTGELFF | TGCAGCGTTGCCCCGGGGGGACTGAACACCGGGGAGCTGTTTTTT | TRBJ2-2 | TRBD2 | TRBV29-1 | -
CASSSRGYTEAFF | TGTGCCAGCAGCTCCCGGGGCTACACTGAAGCTTTCTTT | TRBJ1-1 | - | TRBV5-6 | -
CASSPTTQETQYF | TGTGCCAGTAGTCCAACTACCCAAGAGACCCAGTACTTC | TRBJ2-5 | - | TRBV19 | -
CASSLGLSTNSPLHF | TGCGCCAGCAGCCTTGGGCTCTCCACAAATTCACCCCTCCACTTT | TRBJ1-6 | - | TRBV4-1 | -
CASSYRARIDQPQHF | TGTGCCAGCAGTTACAGGGCCAGGATCGATCAGCCCCAGCATTTT | TRBJ1-5 | - | TRBV6-5 | -
CASRPTGTSWGYTF | TGTGCCAGCAGGCCTACAGGGACCAGCTGGGGCTACACCTTC | TRBJ1-2 | - | TRBV11-3 | -
CASSFYGGNEKLFF | TGTGCCAGCAGCTTTTACGGGGGTAATGAAAAACTGTTTTTT | TRBJ1-4 | - | TRBV5-5 | -
CASSPLIGADTQYF | TGTGCCAGCAGCCCCCTTATAGGCGCAGATACGCAGTATTTT | TRBJ2-3 | - | TRBV9 | -
CASSEWDSYRGTEAFF | TGTGCCAGCAGTGAGTGGGACAGTTATCGGGGCACTGAAGCTTTCTTT | TRBJ1-1 | TRBD1 | TRBV25-1 | -
CASSQGGGVSYGYTF | TGTGCCAGCAGCCAGGGTGGGGGCGTTAGCTATGGCTACACCTTC | TRBJ1-2 | - | TRBV3-1/TRBV3-2 | -
CASSLGSGVDEQYF | TGTGCCAGCAGCTTAGGATCAGGGGTGGACGAGCAGTACTTC | TRBJ2-7 | - | TRBV7-2 | -
CASSESDRLNTEAFF | TGTGCCAGCAGCGAGTCAGACAGGTTGAACACTGAAGCTTTCTTT | TRBJ1-1 | - | TRBV9 | -
CASSGTGMYYEQYF | TGTGCCAGCAGTGGGACCGGAATGTACTACGAGCAGTACTTC | TRBJ2-7 | - | TRBV27 | -
CASSEVLGVGGGNQPQHF | TGTGCCAGCAGTGAAGTCCTGGGGGTGGGAGGGGGCAATCAGCCCCAGCATTTT | TRBJ1-5 | - | TRBV6-1 | -
CASHRETNTEAFF | TGTGCCAGCCACAGGGAGACGAACACTGAAGCTTTCTTT | TRBJ1-1 | - | TRBV2 | -
CSEWNNNYGYTF | TGCAGCGAATGGAACAATAACTATGGCTACACCTTC | TRBJ1-2 | - | TRBV29-1 | -
CASSGDQAESNYEQYF | TGTGCCAGCAGCGGCGATCAAGCCGAGAGCAACTACGAGCAGTACTTC | TRBJ2-7 | - | TRBV4-2 | -
CASSPGQGFNYGYTF | TGTGCCAGCAGCCCAGGACAGGGGTTTAACTATGGCTACACCTTC | TRBJ1-2 | TRBD1 | TRBV7-8 | few
CASSQDRGTAYEQYF | TGCGCCAGCAGCCAAGATCGGGGGACAGCCTACGAGCAGTACTTC | TRBJ2-7 | - | TRBV4-3 | once
CASSEFPETQYF | TGTGCCAGCAGTGAATTCCCAGAGACCCAGTACTTC | TRBJ2-5 | - | TRBV25-1 | -
CASSLDAWAIEQFF | TGTGCCAGCAGCTTAGATGCATGGGCTATTGAGCAGTTCTTC | TRBJ2-1 | - | TRBV11-3 | -
CASSSYGGDTEAFF | TGTGCCAGCAGCTCGTACGGGGGGGACACTGAAGCTTTCTTT | TRBJ1-1 | - | TRBV7-3 | -
CASSIQETGELFF | TGTGCCAGTAGTATCCAGGAGACCGGGGAGCTGTTTTTT | TRBJ2-2 | - | TRBV19 | -